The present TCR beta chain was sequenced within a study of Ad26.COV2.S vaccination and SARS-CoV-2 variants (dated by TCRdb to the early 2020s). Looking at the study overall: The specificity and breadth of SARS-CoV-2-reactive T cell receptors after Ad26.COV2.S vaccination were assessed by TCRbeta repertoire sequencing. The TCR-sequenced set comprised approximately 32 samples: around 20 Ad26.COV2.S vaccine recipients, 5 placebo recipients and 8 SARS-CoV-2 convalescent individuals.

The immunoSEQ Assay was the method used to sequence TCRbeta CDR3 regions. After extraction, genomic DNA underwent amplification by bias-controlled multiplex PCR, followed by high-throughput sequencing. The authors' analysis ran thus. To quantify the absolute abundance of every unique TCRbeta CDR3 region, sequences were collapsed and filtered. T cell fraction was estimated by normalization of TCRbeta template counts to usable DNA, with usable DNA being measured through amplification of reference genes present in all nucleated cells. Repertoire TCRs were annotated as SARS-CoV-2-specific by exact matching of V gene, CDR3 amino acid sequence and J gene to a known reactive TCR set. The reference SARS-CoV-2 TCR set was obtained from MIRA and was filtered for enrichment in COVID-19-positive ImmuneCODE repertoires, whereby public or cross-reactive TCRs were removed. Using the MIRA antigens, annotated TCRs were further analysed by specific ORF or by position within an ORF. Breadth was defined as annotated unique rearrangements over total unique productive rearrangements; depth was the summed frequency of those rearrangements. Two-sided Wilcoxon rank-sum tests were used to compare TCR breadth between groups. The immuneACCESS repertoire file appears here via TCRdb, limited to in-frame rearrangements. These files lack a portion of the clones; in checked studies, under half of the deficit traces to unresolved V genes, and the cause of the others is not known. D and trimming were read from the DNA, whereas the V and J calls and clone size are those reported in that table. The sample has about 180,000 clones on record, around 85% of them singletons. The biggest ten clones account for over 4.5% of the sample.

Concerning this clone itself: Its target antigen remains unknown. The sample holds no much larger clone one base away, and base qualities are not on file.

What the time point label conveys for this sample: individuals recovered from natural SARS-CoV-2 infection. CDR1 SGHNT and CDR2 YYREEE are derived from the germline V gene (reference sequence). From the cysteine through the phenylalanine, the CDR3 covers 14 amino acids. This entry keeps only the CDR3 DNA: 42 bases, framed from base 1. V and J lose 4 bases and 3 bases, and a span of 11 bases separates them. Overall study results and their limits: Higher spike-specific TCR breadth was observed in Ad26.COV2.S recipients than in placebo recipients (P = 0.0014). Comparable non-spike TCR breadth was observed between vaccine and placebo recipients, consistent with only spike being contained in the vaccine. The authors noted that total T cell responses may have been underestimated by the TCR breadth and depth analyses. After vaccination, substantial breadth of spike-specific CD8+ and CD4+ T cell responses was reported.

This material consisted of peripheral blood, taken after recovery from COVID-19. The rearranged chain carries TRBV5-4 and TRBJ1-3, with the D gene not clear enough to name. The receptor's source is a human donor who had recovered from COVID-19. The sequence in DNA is TGTGCCAGCAGCGTCCCGGACGGTGGAAACACCATATATTTT. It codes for CASSVPDGGNTIYF.